This paragraph covers one TCR beta chain sequence. The target antigen is unknown. The PCR had 60 Vbeta and 13 Jbeta primers. Produced via immunoSEQ multiplex PCR; TCRdb's table is partial and in-frame only. The sample includes about 160,000 clones, under 90% of them seen just once. The data were obtained in a study of cytomegalovirus exposure and HLA in healthy donors. Study-wide points: Donors belonging to an Asian-associated ancestry cluster reportedly showed fewer N-insertions in productive TCRs than the roughly 670-donor mean, according to what a later analysis found. It was reported that the classifier diagnosed cytomegalovirus status with high specificity and sensitivity in both the original and validation cohorts.

V shed 2 bases, J shed 5 bases, and the junction held 18 bases outside the gene matches. CDR3 length: 19 amino acids. Germline CDR1 MNHEY, CDR2 SMNVEV (reference sequence). This chain connects TRBV27 to TRBJ1-1; 9 nucleotides agree with TRBD1. The TCR comes from a man in his late teens or twenties in good health and CMV-seronegative. Sequenced material: PBMCs. The CDR3 reads CASSLEGNLFGTGYTEAFF. The CDR3 nucleotides read TGTGCCAGCAGTTTAGAGGGAAATTTGTTTGGGACAGGGTATACTGAAGCTTTCTTT.